Listed below are T cell receptor beta chains from one sample, sequenced in a study. TCRdb redid the calling of the 5' RACE reads with MiXCR, one entry per CDR3 protein. The sample comprises over 55,000 distinct CDR3 sequences, about 31% of which are singletons, and roughly 2.5% rests with the top ten. The sequencing input was tumor-infiltrating naive CD4+ T cells sorted from the breast tumor. These receptors were obtained from a female donor with breast cancer. Both conserved end residues are part of each CDR3. D genes are given only for firm matches. The listing skips clone size in some rows; elsewhere it reads once, few, many or a size class.

few	TRBV5-4	13	NA	TRBJ1-1	TGTGCCAGCAGCGCCAAGAGTGGGGCTGAAGCTTTCTTT	CASSAKSGAEAFF
few	TRBV2	13	NA	TRBJ2-7	TGTGCCAGCAGTGGTGTCGGATCCTACGAGCAGTACTTC	CASSGVGSYEQYF
NA	TRBV7-9	14	NA	TRBJ1-3	TGTGCCAGCAGCTCGCTGGTCTCTGGAAACACCATATATTTT	CASSSLVSGNTIYF
few	TRBV6-1	14	NA	TRBJ1-1	TGTGCCAGCAGTGAACATGGGCAGGGCACTGAAGCTTTCTTT	CASSEHGQGTEAFF
many	TRBV20-1	13	TRBD1	TRBJ2-4	TGCAGTGCTCGACAGGGGGGGGAAGAGATTCAGTACTTC	CSARQGGEEIQYF
NA	TRBV5-4	16	TRBD2	TRBJ2-2	TGTGCCAGCAGCTCGGCTGAGCGGGGAACCACCGGGGAGCTGTTTTTT	CASSSAERGTTGELFF
NA	TRBV5-4	19	TRBD1	TRBJ1-4	TGTGCCAGCAGCCCAAACAACCGGGACAGGGGGCTTCTTGAAGAAAAACTGTTTTTT	CASSPNNRDRGLLEEKLFF
few	TRBV7-2	13	NA	TRBJ2-3	TGTGCCAGCAGCTTCCCCAAAGGCGATACGCAGTATTTT	CASSFPKGDTQYF
NA	TRBV5-1	14	NA	TRBJ1-5	TGCGCCAGCAGCTTGGACAGCCGCAATCAGCCCCAGCATTTT	CASSLDSRNQPQHF
many	TRBV6-6	14	NA	TRBJ1-2	TGTGCCAGCAGTCCCCGGACAGCGAACTATGGCTACACCTTC	CASSPRTANYGYTF
many	TRBV6-2/TRBV6-3	14	NA	TRBJ2-3	TGTGCCAGCAGATCAGGGACTAGCACAGATACGCAGTATTTT	CASRSGTSTDTQYF
NA	TRBV6-5	14	TRBD1	TRBJ2-7	TGTGCCAGCAGTCCAGACAGGGTAGGGGTCGAGCAGTACTTC	CASSPDRVGVEQYF
few	TRBV2	16	TRBD2	TRBJ2-4	TGTGCCAGCAGTCTCCCTCTAGCGGGAGCCAAAAACATTCAGTACTTC	CASSLPLAGAKNIQYF
many	TRBV20-1	13	NA	TRBJ2-7	TGCAGTACCCCGGGACTCATCTCCTACGAGCAGTACTTC	CSTPGLISYEQYF
many	TRBV6-5	15	TRBD2	TRBJ2-2	TGTGCCAGCCGACGGGGGGGCCCCAGCACCGGGGAGCTGTTTTTT	CASRRGGPSTGELFF
few	TRBV6-2/TRBV6-3	14	NA	TRBJ1-1	TGTGCCAGCAGTTCCAACTCCAGGACCACTGAAGCTTTCTTT	CASSSNSRTTEAFF
NA	TRBV5-4	16	NA	TRBJ2-5	TGTGCCAGCAGCCGACCAGGACTCTCAATTAAAGAGACCCAGTACTTC	CASSRPGLSIKETQYF
few	TRBV5-1	14	NA	TRBJ1-5	TGCGCCAGCAGCCAACGTCCGGGCGAACAGCCCCAGCATTTT	CASSQRPGEQPQHF
NA	TRBV27	15	TRBD1	TRBJ1-6	TGTGCCAGCAGTTTGACAGGGGCATACACTTCACCCCTCCACTTT	CASSLTGAYTSPLHF
few	TRBV20-1	14	TRBD1	TRBJ1-2	TGCAGTGCTAGAAGTTTACAGGGGCTAGGGGGCTACACCTTC	CSARSLQGLGGYTF
NA	TRBV11-3	17	NA	TRBJ1-5	TGTGCCAGAAGACAAATTACGGGTCGAAATAGCAATCAGCCCCAGCATTTT	CARRQITGRNSNQPQHF
few	TRBV12-3/TRBV12-4	14	NA	TRBJ1-5	TGTGCCAGCAGCTACCCCATGGGGTGGCAGCCCCAGCATTTT	CASSYPMGWQPQHF
NA	TRBV3-1	17	NA	TRBJ2-1	TGTGCCAGCAGCCAAGATGTAGCGGTAGCCGGGTACAATGAGCAGTTCTTC	CASSQDVAVAGYNEQFF
many	TRBV5-1	15	TRBD2	TRBJ2-5	TGCGCCAGCAGTTGGCAAGGGACTAGCGGTGAGACCCAGTACTTC	CASSWQGTSGETQYF
NA	TRBV29-1	12	NA	TRBJ2-2	TGCAGCGTTGCTGAGAACACCGGGGAGCTGTTTTTT	CSVAENTGELFF
few	TRBV3-1	13	NA	TRBJ2-7	TGTGCCAGCAGCCGGACAAACTCCTACGAGCAGTACTTC	CASSRTNSYEQYF
many	TRBV20-1	12	NA	TRBJ1-2	TGCAGTGCTACCGCGGACAACTATGGCTACACCTTC	CSATADNYGYTF
NA	TRBV7-2	15	NA	TRBJ2-1	TGTGCCAGCAGCTTGTCGAGAGACGGGGGCAATGAGCAGTTCTTC	CASSLSRDGGNEQFF
NA	TRBV6-1	17	TRBD2	TRBJ2-3	TGTGCCAGCAGCCTCCTCCATAGCGGGAGAAGGACAGATACGCAGAATTTT	CASSLLHSGRRTDTQNF
few	TRBV12-3/TRBV12-4	15	NA	TRBJ1-1	TGTGCCAGCAGTTTAGGACAGGTCATGAACACTGAAGCTTTCTTT	CASSLGQVMNTEAFF
NA	TRBV20-1	15	NA	TRBJ2-1	TGCAGTGCTAGTGACCCTCGAGGGGCTGGGAATGAGCAGTTCTTC	CSASDPRGAGNEQFF
few	TRBV5-1	15	NA	TRBJ2-1	TGCGCCAGCAGCTTGGTGGGTAGCGGATACAATGAGCAGTTCTTC	CASSLVGSGYNEQFF
few	TRBV20-1	14	NA	TRBJ1-5	TGCAGTGCTAGAGCAACAGGACCCAATCAGCCCCAGCATTTT	CSARATGPNQPQHF
NA	TRBV28	16	NA	TRBJ1-5	TGTGCCAGCGATATCCGGATGTGGGGTAGCAATCAGCCCCAGCATTTT	CASDIRMWGSNQPQHF
NA	TRBV28	13	TRBD1	TRBJ1-2	TGTGCCAGCAGTAAGGGACAGAACTATGGCTACACCTTC	CASSKGQNYGYTF
NA	TRBV6-5	15	TRBD1	TRBJ1-2	TGTGCCAGCAGAATAAGGACAGGGGCTAGGAATGGCTACACCTTC	CASRIRTGARNGYTF
few	TRBV5-1	14	NA	TRBJ2-5	TGCGCCAGCAGCTTGGGGACAGATCAAGAGACCCAGTACTTC	CASSLGTDQETQYF
NA	TRBV6-6	15	TRBD1	TRBJ2-2	TGTGCCAGCAGCGCCAGGGGGCCGAACACCGGGGAGCTGTTTTTT	CASSARGPNTGELFF
many	TRBV5-1	16	NA	TRBJ1-2	TGCGCCAGCAGCTCTGCAGGACAGACCCTCGACTATGGCTACACCTTC	CASSSAGQTLDYGYTF
many	TRBV5-1	14	NA	TRBJ2-6	TGCGCCAGCAGAGGGAGCTCTGGGGCCAACGTCCTGACTTTC	CASRGSSGANVLTF
few	TRBV14	15	TRBD1	TRBJ1-2	TGTGCCAGCAGCCTGCGGGACAGGGGTCCTTATGGCTACACCTTC	CASSLRDRGPYGYTF
NA	TRBV20-1	15	TRBD1	TRBJ2-7	TGCAGTGCTGCCCCGGGCCAGGGGGCAACCCACGAGCAGTACTTC	CSAAPGQGATHEQYF
NA	TRBV5-1	14	TRBD1	TRBJ2-5	TGCGCCAACAGAGCGCAGGGGGCCCAGGAGACCCAGTACTTC	CANRAQGAQETQYF
few	TRBV4-2	15	NA	TRBJ2-1	TGTGCCAGCAGCCAAGAAAGGAACCCCTACAATGAGCAGTTCTTC	CASSQERNPYNEQFF
few	TRBV12-3/TRBV12-4	15	NA	TRBJ1-1	TGTGCCAGCAGCGACCGAAGGACGCGAGGCATTGAAGCTTTCTTT	CASSDRRTRGIEAFF
many	TRBV4-1	14	TRBD1	TRBJ2-7	TGCGCCAGCAGCCAAGGTACAGGGGACTACGAGCAGTACTTC	CASSQGTGDYEQYF
NA	TRBV7-9	16	NA	TRBJ2-3	TGTGCCAGCAGCTTAGGTTTAGCAGGCAGCACAGATACGCAGTATTTT	CASSLGLAGSTDTQYF
few	TRBV9	15	TRBD1	TRBJ2-3	TGTGCCAGCAGCGCCCGGGACAGGGGCACAGATACGCAGTATTTT	CASSARDRGTDTQYF
NA	TRBV5-1	14	TRBD2	TRBJ2-2	TGCGCCAGTAGCGGGAGAAGGAACACCGGGGAGCTGTTTTTT	CASSGRRNTGELFF
medium-sized	TRBV12-3/TRBV12-4	13	NA	TRBJ1-4	TGTGCCAGCAGTCTGGCGGGGACGGAAAAACTGTTTTTT	CASSLAGTEKLFF
few	TRBV5-1	15	TRBD1	TRBJ2-5	TGCGCCAGCAGCTTGGGACAGGGGAAACAAGAGACCCAGTACTTC	CASSLGQGKQETQYF
NA	TRBV11-1	15	NA	TRBJ1-2	TGTGCCAGCAGCTTCGGGACATCCGATCTCTATGGCTACACCTTC	CASSFGTSDLYGYTF
NA	TRBV12-3/TRBV12-4	13	NA	TRBJ1-1	TGTGCCAGCACCCGGGAGCTGAACACTGAAGCTTTCTTT	CASTRELNTEAFF